This T cell receptor (beta chain) was observed in a study of patients and donors after allogeneic stem cell transplantation. The germline V gene encodes CDR1 LNHNV and CDR2 YYDKDF (reference sequence). CDR3 length equals 14 residues. Trimming pared 5 bases from V and 4 bases from J, leaving 11 bases between. TCRdb ran MiXCR on the RT-PCR reads and lists one entry per CDR3 protein. Here the sample spans approximately 430,000 distinct CDR3 sequences, 16% being singletons. The sample comprised blood, either unsorted or a sorted T cell fraction (not recorded which). This TCR came from a human donor who was either an allogeneic HSCT recipient or a stem cell or donor lymphocyte infusion donor (not recorded which). It is not recorded whose cells these are; they may come from a transplant donor. The chain has TRBV15 and TRBJ2-2; D unresolved. The CDR3: CATSVDWRTGELFF. CDR3 nucleotides: TGTGCCACCAGCGTCGACTGGCGCACCGGGGAGCTGTTTTTT.